A selection of T cell receptor beta chains follows, all from one sample in a study of shared clonotypes between healthy human individuals. The assay was immunoSEQ multiplex PCR, and TCRdb's table has in-frame clones only and misses some. Here the sample spans about 2 million clones, approximately 94% being singletons. Sequenced sample: naive CD8+ T cells sorted from blood. These receptors all come from a man between 18 and 35 years old in good health. Both conserved end residues are part of each CDR3. The order of the fields is clone size, V gene, D gene, J gene, CDR3 protein, CDR3 DNA. A D gene is named only where the DNA matches it firmly. The size of a clone is reported for some rows only, either as once, few or many, or as a class for expanded clones.

>-|TRBV29-1|-|TRBJ2-7
CSALTGDSYEQYF
TGCAGCGCTTTGACAGGTGACTCCTACGAGCAGTACTTC
>-|TRBV6-1|-|TRBJ2-5
CASSEAGQGWETQYF
TGTGCCAGCAGTGAAGCGGGGCAGGGGTGGGAGACCCAGTACTTC
>-|TRBV7-2|-|TRBJ2-7
CASSHEEAPGTYEQYF
TGTGCCAGCAGCCATGAGGAGGCGCCGGGGACCTACGAGCAGTACTTC
>-|TRBV5-4|TRBD1|TRBJ1-2
CASSFDRAYGYTF
TGTGCCAGCAGCTTCGACAGGGCCTATGGCTACACCTTC
>-|TRBV6-5|-|TRBJ2-7
CASSYTASYEQYF
TGTGCCAGCAGTTACACAGCTTCCTACGAGCAGTACTTC
>once|TRBV11-2|-|TRBJ1-6
CASSLGAGERGSPLHF
TGTGCCAGCAGCTTAGGGGCAGGGGAGCGTGGTTCACCCCTCCACTTT
>-|TRBV4-3|-|TRBJ2-5
CASSEGLGETQYF
TGCGCCAGCAGCGAGGGGCTGGGAGAGACCCAGTACTTC
>-|TRBV6-5|-|TRBJ1-1
CASSSAGPGNTEAFF
TGTGCCAGCAGTTCCGCGGGTCCGGGGAACACTGAAGCTTTCTTT
>-|TRBV10-1|TRBD1|TRBJ2-5
CASSQGQGAWETQYF
TGCGCCAGCAGTCAAGGACAGGGGGCTTGGGAGACCCAGTACTTC
>-|TRBV5-4|-|TRBJ1-5
CASSLGPGQPQHF
TGTGCCAGCAGCCTGGGTCCCGGTCAGCCCCAGCATTTT
>-|TRBV4-2|-|TRBJ2-5
CASSQELGQLQETQYF
TGTGCCAGCAGCCAAGAGCTAGGGCAACTTCAAGAGACCCAGTACTTC
>-|TRBV28|-|TRBJ1-2
CASSPGTYGYTF
TGTGCCAGCAGTCCAGGGACCTATGGCTACACCTTC
>-|TRBV5-1|-|TRBJ1-4
CASSWDGGGEKLFF
TGCGCCAGCAGCTGGGACGGAGGAGGAGAAAAACTGTTTTTT
>-|TRBV6-5|-|TRBJ2-7
CASSYSAHEQYF
TGTGCCAGCAGTTACTCCGCCCACGAGCAGTACTTC
>-|TRBV5-6|-|TRBJ1-3
CASSSLTGNTIYF
TGTGCCAGCAGCTCCCTGACAGGAAACACCATATATTTT
>-|TRBV5-6|-|TRBJ1-5
CASSLGAVGGARSNQPQHF
TGTGCCAGCAGCTTGGGGGCAGTGGGGGGCGCACGCAGCAATCAGCCCCAGCATTTT
>-|TRBV6-1|-|TRBJ2-7
CASSLMDSSYEQYF
TGTGCCAGCAGCCTCATGGACAGCTCCTACGAGCAGTACTTC
>few|TRBV7-9|TRBD1|TRBJ1-1
CASSRQGLNTEAFF
TGTGCCAGCAGCCGACAGGGGTTGAACACTGAAGCTTTCTTT
>-|TRBV7-9|-|TRBJ2-1
CASSYTQGLLSNRQFF
TGTGCCAGCAGCTACACACAGGGTTTACTCTCGAATAGGCAGTTCTTC
>-|TRBV4-1|TRBD1|TRBJ1-6
CASSQIQDRGHNSPLHF
TGCGCCAGCAGCCAAATCCAGGACAGGGGGCATAATTCACCCCTCCACTTT
>once|TRBV12-5|-|TRBJ2-1
CASGLGLSYNEQFF
TGTGCTAGTGGTTTGGGGCTATCCTACAATGAGCAGTTCTTC
>-|TRBV10-1|-|TRBJ2-1
CASSEDGSYNEQFF
TGCGCCAGCAGTGAAGACGGATCCTACAATGAGCAGTTCTTC
>-|TRBV5-6|-|TRBJ1-6
CASSLERGSYNSPLHF
TGTGCCAGCAGCTTGGAGCGGGGCTCCTATAATTCACCCCTCCACTTT
>-|TRBV30|-|TRBJ2-1
CAWRRLDEQFF
TGTGCCTGGAGGAGACTAGATGAGCAGTTCTTC
>-|TRBV11-2|-|TRBJ1-2
CASSFLGSASPGSYTF
TGTGCCAGCAGCTTTCTGGGGTCGGCGTCTCCTGGAAGCTACACCTTC
>-|TRBV27|-|TRBJ2-5
CASRSSAGAWGGQETQYF
TGTGCCAGCAGAAGTTCTGCGGGGGCCTGGGGAGGACAAGAGACCCAGTACTTC
>-|TRBV1|-|TRBJ2-7
CTSSQEQREANSYEQYF
TGCACCAGCAGCCAAGAGCAGCGGGAGGCCAACTCCTACGAGCAGTACTTC
>-|TRBV9|-|TRBJ2-7
CASSGTAGEQYF
TGTGCCAGCAGCGGTACTGCGGGCGAGCAGTACTTC
>-|TRBV4-3|TRBD2|TRBJ2-2
CASSQEGAGENTGELFF
TGCGCCAGCAGCCAAGAAGGGGCGGGAGAGAACACCGGGGAGCTGTTTTTT
>-|TRBV10-2|-|TRBJ2-7
CASSEGYEQYF
TGCGCCAGCTCAGAGGGGTACGAGCAGTACTTC